The 32 T cell receptor beta chains presented below share a single source sample, sequenced in a study of CD4 and CD8 cells across lung adenocarcinoma regions. MiXCR, applied by TCRdb to the PCR reads, yields one record per CDR3 protein. Here the sample spans around 20,000 distinct CDR3 sequences, about half being singletons. The sequencing input was CD8+ T cells from the center of a lung tumor. All receptors derive from a female donor with lung adenocarcinoma. The CD4 and CD8 labels of this study may be unreliable.

This clonotype came up many times. This chain connects TRBV6-1 to TRBJ2-5; a possible D gene is TRBD2 (6 bases). The J call may not be correct, given that the DNA end is closer to TRBJ2-7. The germline gives CDR1 MNHNS, CDR2 SASEGT. CDR3 length: 13 amino acids. The CDR3 region is CASIRAGSYEQYF. The CDR3 coding sequence is TGTGCCAGTATCAGGGCGGGGTCCTACGAGCAGTACTTC.

By share, this clonotype ranks as medium-sized. This chain links TRBV27 with TRBJ2-5; 10 bases fit TRBD2. J lost 4 bases, V lost 3 bases, and 2 bases had no gene match. CDR1 is MNHEY, CDR2 SMNVEV, per germline (reference sequence). The length of the CDR3 is 14 residues. The CDR3 reads CASSFSGRPETQYF. The DNA of the CDR3 is TGTGCCAGCAGTTTTAGCGGGAGGCCAGAGACCCAGTACTTC.

On this clonotype: A junction boundary mismatches the germline segment, possibly from a read error. V gene TRBV27 combines with J gene TRBJ2-5; D may be TRBD1 or TRBD2 (6 bases each). The CDR3 runs to 14 residues. Looked up from germline, CDR1 is MNHEY and CDR2 is SMNVEV (reference sequence). The CDR3 sequence is CAGTGGRGQETQYF. CDR3 sequence (DNA): TGTGCGGGCACTGGGGGCCGGGGGCAAGAGACGCAGTACTTC.

The chain is built from TRBV7-2 and TRBJ2-6; perhaps TRBD2 as D (5 bases). V was pared by 5 bases and J by 10 bases, with 18 bases between. CDR1 and CDR2 (germline): SGHTA, FQGNSA. The CDR3 runs 15 residues. CDR3 loop: CASSPRESDSNVLTF. The CDR3 bases are TGTGCCAGCAGCCCCCGGGAATCCGACTCGAACGTCCTGACTTTC.

The chain is built from TRBV6-1 and TRBJ2-2; tentatively, D is TRBD1 (6 bases). The end of the DNA aligns better with TRBJ2-3, so the J call may be wrong. CDR1 is MNHNS, CDR2 SASEGT, per germline. The length of the CDR3 is 16 residues. The CDR3 DNA reads as TGTGCCAGCAGTGCCCCTAACGCTGGGACCACAGGGAAGCAGTATTTT. Translated, it gives CASSAPNAGTTGKQYF.

The chain links TRBV6-1 to TRBJ2-6, with 13 nucleotides matching TRBD2. The J call may be faulty, since TRBJ2-1 better matches the DNA end. The CDR3 loop spans 14 amino acids. Germline V gene data show CDR1 as MNHNS and CDR2 as SASEGT. The CDR3: CASRTSGRFFEQFF. CDR3 DNA sequence: TGTGCCAGCAGGACTAGCGGGAGGTTTTTTGAGCAGTTCTTC.

This clonotype was seen repeatedly, ten times or more. V usage is TRBV9 and J usage is TRBJ2-7; TRBD2 agrees at 7 bases. Germline V lookup: CDR1 SGDLS, CDR2 YYNGEE. The CDR3 has 14 amino acids. The V and J ends lost 4 bases and 3 bases, in that order; junction bases with no gene match: 7. The CDR3 sequence: CASSPRLASYEQYF. Here the CDR3 DNA reads TGTGCCAGCAGCCCCCGACTAGCCAGCTACGAGCAGTACTTC.

This clonotype is labeled as large. The chain combines TRBV6-1 with TRBJ2-5; 7 bases line up with TRBD2. The CDR3 length is 15 residues. Germline V gene sequence: CDR1 MNHNS, CDR2 SASEGT. Germline trimming cut 1 base from V and 2 bases from J; bases unmatched to any gene: 4. The CDR3 DNA reads TGTGCCAGCAGTGAAGGGGCGGGAGAGCAAGAGACCCAGTACTTC. It yields the protein CASSEGAGEQETQYF.

The chain carries TRBV27 and TRBJ2-3; D might be TRBD2 (6 bases). TRBJ2-7 matches the DNA end more closely, so the J call is doubtful. Germline V lookup: CDR1 MNHEY, CDR2 SMNVEV (reference sequence). This CDR3 is built from 16 residues. In nucleotides, the CDR3 is TGTGCCAGCACGTGCGCCGCGGGGCGAGACCCAGATACGCAGTACTTC. Translation: CASTCAAGRDPDTQYF.

The chain carries TRBV6-1 and TRBJ2-3; D perhaps matches TRBD2 (6 bases). The CDR3 runs to 13 residues. Looked up from germline, CDR1 is MNHNS and CDR2 is SASEGT. Deletions cut 6 bases from V and 2 bases from J, with 9 bases between. CDR3 region: CASSRGTTDTQYF. DNA for the CDR3: TGTGCCAGCAGCCGGGGGACCACAGATACGCAGTATTTT.

A word on this clonotype: A read error may account for a junction end that differs from germline. The CDR3 nucleotides are TGTGCCAGCAGGGGGCTGGCCGGGGGGCGCGTTCAAGATACCCAGTACTTT. It codes for CASRGLAGGRVQDTQYF. J is TRBJ2-3 and V is TRBV6-1, with a possible D match to TRBD2 (7 bases). The CDR3 has 17 residues. CDR1 MNHNS and CDR2 SASEGT come from the germline V gene.

The chain combines TRBV6-1 with TRBJ2-5, with 9 bases identical to TRBD2. CDR3 length: 18 amino acids. J lost 11 bases, V lost 7 bases, and 26 bases had no gene match. The V gene's germline CDR1 is MNHNS and CDR2 SASEGT. DNA of the CDR3: TGTGCCAGCACCCCCGAGGCGGGAGGGGGCCGTGACCCAGATACGCAGTACTTC. It specifies CASTPEAGGGRDPDTQYF.

This chain connects TRBV6-1 to TRBJ1-1, with a possible D match to TRBD1 (5 bases). The V gene lost 4 bases and the J gene lost 1 base, with 16 bases spanning the gap. The germline V gene has CDR1 MNHNS and CDR2 SASEGT. CDR3 length: 16 residues. CDR3 nucleotide sequence: TGTGCCAGCAGTGGAGCCTGGGGCCGAGCGAACACTGAAGCTTTCTTT. Translated: CASSGAWGRANTEAFF.

This clonotype was recorded many times. The chain is built from TRBV6-5 and TRBJ2-1; D not resolved. The end of the DNA fits TRBJ2-7 better, so the J call may be wrong. The CDR3 is made up of 15 amino acids. Germline loops: CDR1 MNHEY, CDR2 SVGAGI. The CDR3 reads CASSYSANPGYEQYF. As DNA, the CDR3 is TGTGCCAGCAGTTACTCCGCTAATCCGGGCTACGAGCAGTACTTC.

J is TRBJ2-1 and V is TRBV6-1; 10 bases are shared with TRBD2. Near its end, the DNA agrees better with TRBJ2-7, so the J call may be wrong. The CDR3 contains 14 residues. Germline values: CDR1 MNHNS, CDR2 SASEGT. CDR3: CASSLTSGYYEQYF. CDR3 DNA: TGTGCCAGCAGTCTGACTAGCGGGTACTACGAGCAGTACTTC.

The table lists this clonotype with a few counts. J is TRBJ1-1 and V is TRBV4-1; possible D gene TRBD1, 5 bases. V lost 4 bases and J lost 7, with 16 bases in between. Germline lookup yields CDR1 MGHRA and CDR2 YSYEKL. This CDR3 region has 14 residues. The CDR3 DNA reads as TGCGCCAGCAGCCCCAGGGAGGGTGGATTTGAAGCTTTCTTT. Amino acids: CASSPREGGFEAFF.

The gene calls are TRBV6-1 and TRBJ2-2; maybe TRBD1 (6 bases). Germline V gene lookup returns CDR1 MNHNS and CDR2 SASEGT. The CDR3 runs to 15 residues. V was trimmed by 5 bases and J by 5 bases, leaving 15 bases between them. The CDR3 DNA sequence: TGTGCCAGCAGTCGCAGGACACAGGGAACCGGGGAGCTGTTTTTT. This encodes CASSRRTQGTGELFF.

The chain couples TRBV11-3 to TRBJ1-2; 10 nucleotides agree with TRBD1. CDR1 is SGHNT, CDR2 YENEEA, per germline. V trimming: 5 bases; J trimming: 2 bases; junction bases outside the gene matches: 5. This CDR3 comprises 15 residues. The CDR3 coding sequence is TGTGCCAGCAGCCCACCGACAGGGGGCAACTATGGCTACACCTTC. This gives the protein CASSPPTGGNYGYTF.

This clonotype was found a few times. The J gene is TRBJ2-1, the V gene TRBV6-1, with 9 nucleotides matching TRBD2. V trimming: 6 bases; J trimming: 0 bases; junction bases outside the gene matches: 3. There are 15 residues in the CDR3. Germline V gene lookup returns CDR1 MNHNS and CDR2 SASEGT. For the CDR3, the DNA is TGTGCCAGCAGGTTTAGCGGGAGCTCCTACAATGAGCAGTTCTTC. It is translated as CASRFSGSSYNEQFF.

Concerning this clonotype itself: A junction end diverges from the germline sequence, so it may reflect a read error. The V and J genes are TRBV27 and TRBJ2-4, with D unresolved. CDR1 MNHEY and CDR2 SMNVEV come from the germline V gene (reference sequence). This CDR3 spans 13 amino acids. The CDR3 DNA reads as TGTGCCAGCGGTTTGTGGGCCAAAGACATTCAGTACTTC. Amino acid sequence: CASGLWAKDIQYF.

This clonotype was counted at least ten times. V and J are TRBV10-2 and TRBJ1-2; a possible D gene is TRBD1 (6 bases). The CDR3 has 15 residues. Trimming pared 0 bases from V and 0 bases from J, leaving 8 bases between. Looked up from germline, CDR1 is WSHSY and CDR2 is SAAADI. CDR3 bases: TGCGCCAGCAGTGAGTCGGCAGGGGCTAACTATGGCTACACCTTC. It yields the protein CASSESAGANYGYTF.

This clonotype was seen at least ten times. A read error may produce the germline difference seen at one junction end. The CDR3 DNA reads TGTGCCAGCAGCTACTGGACTAGCGGGGACGACGAGCAGTACTTC. It specifies CASSYWTSGDDEQYF. The chain has TRBV6-2 or TRBV6-3 and TRBJ2-5; 12 bases match TRBD2. The closer fit of TRBJ2-7 to the DNA end suggests the J call may be wrong. The germline V gene has CDR1 MNHEY and CDR2 SVGEGT. The CDR3 sequence is 15 residues long.

In its sample, this clonotype was seen many times. This sequence joins TRBV27 and TRBJ2-4, with D possibly matching TRBD1 (6 bases). Germline V lookup: CDR1 MNHEY, CDR2 SMNVEV (reference sequence). Trimming cost V 6 bases and J 1 base, with 13 bases left between them. The CDR3 loop spans 15 amino acids. Here the CDR3 DNA reads TGTGCCAGCAGCAACAGGGTGGGGGCCAAAAACATTCAGTACTTC. Its protein product is CASSNRVGAKNIQYF.

Here the CDR3 reads CASSKLAGGGDEQFF. The CDR3 nucleotides read TGTGCCAGCAGTAAATTAGCGGGAGGAGGCGATGAGCAGTTCTTC. V and J are TRBV6-1 and TRBJ2-5; 10 bases are a match to TRBD2. The DNA end is more similar to TRBJ2-1, so the J call may be wrong. CDR3 length: 15 amino acids. Germline V gene data show CDR1 as MNHNS and CDR2 as SASEGT.

This clonotype was seen many times. The gene calls are TRBV6-1 and TRBJ2-2, with D perhaps matching TRBD1 (6 bases). Trimming stripped 6 bases from V and 0 bases from J, with 11 bases between. Germline V gene sequence: CDR1 MNHNS, CDR2 SASEGT. This CDR3 has 15 amino acids. CDR3 in amino acids: CASRPGHTNTGELFF. In nucleotides, the CDR3 is TGTGCCAGCAGGCCGGGACACACGAACACCGGGGAGCTGTTTTTT.

This clonotype turned up a few times. The V and J genes are TRBV27 and TRBJ2-1; 13 bases are shared with TRBD2. The V gene end was trimmed by 5 bases and the J gene end by 5 bases; junction bases not matched to a gene: 6. Germline CDR1 reads MNHEY; CDR2 reads SMNVEV (reference sequence). The CDR3 runs to 16 residues. CDR3 protein: CASSPPGLAGNNEQFF. In nucleotides, the CDR3 is TGTGCCAGCAGTCCACCGGGACTAGCGGGGAACAATGAGCAGTTCTTC.

This chain connects TRBV11-3 to TRBJ2-5, with TRBD2 matching 11 bases. The J call may be mistaken, given a closer DNA end match to TRBJ2-7. Germline V lookup: CDR1 SGHNT, CDR2 YENEEA. The CDR3 extends over 16 amino acids. The CDR3 bases are TGTGCCAGCAGCTCGGATAGCGGGAGGGCGGGCCGCGAGCAGTACTTC. Translated: CASSSDSGRAGREQYF.

The chain carries TRBV6-1 and TRBJ2-5; TRBD2 aligns across 8 bases. Germline CDR1 reads MNHNS; CDR2 reads SASEGT. V lost 6 bases and J lost 5; bases outside the gene matches: 8. The CDR3 has 14 amino acids. The CDR3 DNA reads TGTGCCAGCAGACCAGCGGGAGCACTTGAGACCCAGTACTTC. Translation: CASRPAGALETQYF.

This clonotype has only one observation. Being one base from a much bigger clone, this may be a read error. The rearrangement joins TRBV6-5 to TRBJ2-5; D unclear. The J call may be incorrect, as the DNA end agrees better with TRBJ2-7. This CDR3 region has 12 residues. CDR1 and CDR2 (germline): MNHEY, SVGAGI. CDR3 amino acids: CARSSLGSEQYF. The CDR3 DNA reads TGTGCCCGCAGTTCCCTAGGGTCCGAGCAGTACTTC.

The chain joins TRBV5-1 to TRBJ2-1; 9 positions match TRBD2. The CDR3 is made up of 16 amino acids. Germline lookup yields CDR1 SGHRS and CDR2 YFSETQ. Trimming at V came to 0 bases and at J to 2 bases, leaving 3 bases not matched to a gene. This chain's CDR3 is CASSLVAGATYNEQFF. The CDR3 DNA is TGCGCCAGCAGCTTGGTAGCGGGGGCCACCTACAATGAGCAGTTCTTC.

J is TRBJ2-3 and V is TRBV6-1; maybe TRBD2 (5 bases). Per the germline V gene, CDR1 is MNHNS and CDR2 is SASEGT. CDR3 length: 14 residues. The V gene lost 7 bases and the J gene lost 9 bases, with 20 bases spanning the gap. The CDR3 loop is CASTWISAKDTQYF. CDR3 DNA: TGTGCCAGCACGTGGATTAGCGCCAAAGACACGCAGTATTTT.

The chain carries TRBV6-1 and TRBJ1-2; no reliable D call. The germline gives CDR1 MNHNS, CDR2 SASEGT. The CDR3 is 14 residues long. Between the trimmed V and J ends, which lost 7 bases and 4 bases, there was a span of 16 bases. The chain's CDR3 is CASKDSGVIYGYTF. The DNA of the CDR3 is TGTGCCAGCAAGGACTCAGGCGTGATCTATGGCTACACCTTC.